A single sample is the source of the 21 T cell receptor beta chains below, sequenced in a study of cytomegalovirus exposure and HLA in healthy donors. Amplification used 60 Vbeta primers and 13 Jbeta primers. The data were produced by immunoSEQ multiplex PCR, yet TCRdb's version contains in-frame clones alone and is incomplete. The sample lists 150,000 to 200,000 clones, around 68% occurring once. Material: PBMCs. The receptors come from a man over 45 in good health and CMV-seronegative.

The CDR3 sequence is CSVVPWEGNYGYTF. CDR3 sequence (DNA): TGCAGCGTTGTCCCTTGGGAGGGCAACTATGGCTACACCTTC. V and J are TRBV29-1 and TRBJ1-2; D gene unclear. The CDR3 runs to 14 residues. Trimming cost V 4 bases and J 2 bases, with 14 bases left between them. CDR1 and CDR2 (germline): SQVTM, ANQGSEA.

The chain carries TRBV10-2 and TRBJ2-4; 9 bases fit TRBD2. Germline V gene lookup returns CDR1 WSHSY and CDR2 SAAADI. The CDR3 runs 16 residues. V lost 3 bases to trimming and J lost 2 bases; unmatched junction nucleotides: 5. CDR3 loop: CASSDGGGAPKNIQYF. CDR3 DNA sequence: TGCGCCAGCAGTGATGGCGGGGGGGCCCCCAAAAACATTCAGTACTTC.

This chain links TRBV19 with TRBJ1-1, with a tentative D call TRBD1 (6 bases). Germline values: CDR1 LNHDA, CDR2 SQIVND (reference sequence). Trimming left V 1 base short and J 1 base short, with 13 bases between. This CDR3 contains 16 residues. The CDR3: CASSIGGRTENTEAFF. The CDR3 DNA is TGTGCCAGTAGTATAGGAGGACGGACAGAGAACACTGAAGCTTTCTTT. The full variable domain, with the rest looked up from reference TRBV19 and TRBJ1-1, is DGGITQSPKYLFRKEGQNVTLSCEQNLNHDAMYWYRQDPGQGLRLIYYSQIVNDFQKGDIAEGYSVSREKKESFPLTVTSAQKNPTAFYLCASSIGGRTENTEAFFGQGTRLTVV.

V and J are TRBV19 and TRBJ1-4; 7 bases are a match to TRBD1. Looked up from germline, CDR1 is LNHDA and CDR2 is SQIVND (reference sequence). This CDR3 has 15 amino acids. J lost 2 bases, V lost 8 bases, and 8 bases had no gene match. Here the CDR3 reads CASASGGYTNEKLFF. CDR3 nucleotide sequence: TGTGCCAGTGCCTCAGGGGGGTATACTAATGAAAAACTGTTTTTT.

J is TRBJ1-1 and V is TRBV2; maybe TRBD1 (6 bases). Trimming took 7 bases from V and 0 from J, leaving 15 bases between them. Per germline, CDR1 SNHLY and CDR2 FYNNEI. This CDR3 region has 15 residues. The CDR3 is CASTAGTRLNTEAFF. As DNA, the CDR3 is TGTGCCAGCACCGCCGGGACACGACTGAACACTGAAGCTTTCTTT.

The CDR3 nucleotides read TGTGCCAGCACCCCACTAAGCGGAAAATATGGCTACACCTTC. Translation: CASTPLSGKYGYTF. This chain uses TRBV7-2 with TRBJ1-2; D remains ambiguous. V dropped 7 bases and J dropped 5 bases, with 17 bases sitting between them. CDR3 size: 14 residues. Germline CDR1 reads SGHTA; CDR2 reads FQGNSA.

This clone showed up just a few times. V gene TRBV18 combines with J gene TRBJ2-7; 7 nucleotides agree with TRBD2. Trimming removed 3 bases from V and 3 bases from J; junction bases left unmatched: 5. This CDR3 spans 14 amino acids. CDR1 is KGHSH and CDR2 is LQKENI in the germline V gene. CDR3 DNA: TGTGCCAGCTCACCGGAGCGGGGTAGCTACGAGCAGTACTTC. Protein: CASSPERGSYEQYF.

The chain employs TRBV10-2 and TRBJ1-5; possible D gene TRBD1, 6 bases. Between the trimmed V and J ends, which lost 2 bases and 8 bases, there was a span of 13 bases. CDR1 and CDR2 from the germline V gene are WSHSY and SAAADI. CDR3 length equals 14 residues. The CDR3 bases are TGCGCCAGCAGTGAGAACAGGGAGACAAAGCCCCAGCATTTT. Encoded protein: CASSENRETKPQHF.

V gene TRBV4-1 combines with J gene TRBJ2-3, with D perhaps TRBD2 (5 bases). This CDR3 contains 18 residues. V lost 0 bases and J lost 6, with 22 bases in between. CDR1 MGHRA and CDR2 YSYEKL come from the germline V gene. The CDR3 DNA is TGCGCCAGCAGCCAAGAAGGTACCGGGTCCTGGGGAGCGGATACGCAGTATTTT. The encoded protein is CASSQEGTGSWGADTQYF.

CDR3 sequence (DNA): TGCGCCAGCAGCCAGGACAGGGGACGGTTCAATTCACCCCTCCACTTT. Translation: CASSQDRGRFNSPLHF. The gene calls are TRBV4-3 and TRBJ1-6; 9 bases are shared with TRBD1. Germline V gene lookup returns CDR1 LGHNA and CDR2 YSLEER. The ends lost 3 bases at V and 7 bases at J; junction bases unmatched: 7. This CDR3 spans 16 amino acids.

A few counts support this clone. This chain connects TRBV5-1 to TRBJ2-7; 10 positions agree with TRBD2. Germline CDR1 and CDR2: SGHRS and YFSETQ. The CDR3 contains 15 residues. V trimming: 4 bases; J trimming: 5 bases; junction bases outside the gene matches: 9. The CDR3 reads CASSPSGTSANEQYF. Here the CDR3 DNA reads TGCGCCAGCAGCCCTTCCGGGACTAGCGCCAACGAGCAGTACTTC.

This chain links TRBV9 with TRBJ1-1, with D uncertain. The CDR3 is 14 residues long. V gave up 4 bases and J gave up 6 bases, with 16 bases separating them. Per germline, CDR1 SGDLS and CDR2 YYNGEE. The DNA for the CDR3 is TGTGCCAGCAGCCCCGAGGTAGCGGCATCTGAAGCTTTCTTT. It specifies CASSPEVAASEAFF. The full variable domain, in which reference TRBV9 and TRBJ1-1 provide the parts outside the CDR3, is DSGVTQTPKHLITATGQRVTLRCSPRSGDLSVYWYQQSLDQGLQFLIQYYNGEERAKGNILERFSAQQFPDLHSELNLSSLELGDSALYFCASSPEVAASEAFFGQGTRLTVV.

V usage is TRBV7-9 and J usage is TRBJ2-5; possibly TRBD1 for D (6 bases). The CDR3 loop spans 15 amino acids. Germline CDR1 SEHNR, CDR2 FQNEAQ (reference sequence). V was pared by 4 bases and J by 7 bases, with 19 bases between. The CDR3 is CASSSTGSPFGTQYF. DNA for the CDR3: TGTGCCAGCAGCTCCACAGGGAGTCCATTCGGGACCCAGTACTTC.

The CDR3 loop reads CASSVKPFVQAPSNQPQHF. CDR3 coding DNA: TGTGCCAGTAGTGTTAAACCCTTCGTACAGGCCCCAAGCAATCAGCCCCAGCATTTT. The chain couples TRBV19 to TRBJ1-5; a weak D match, TRBD1 (5 bases). The germline gives CDR1 LNHDA, CDR2 SQIVND (reference sequence). V was shortened by 5 bases and J by 1 base, with 24 bases between the two germline ends. CDR3 length equals 19 residues. Drawing the rest from reference TRBV19 and TRBJ1-5, the complete variable domain is DGGITQSPKYLFRKEGQNVTLSCEQNLNHDAMYWYRQDPGQGLRLIYYSQIVNDFQKGDIAEGYSVSREKKESFPLTVTSAQKNPTAFYLCASSVKPFVQAPSNQPQHFGDGTRLSIL.

The J gene is TRBJ2-2, the V gene TRBV7-7, with 13 bases matching TRBD2. The CDR3 consists of 18 residues. Trimming cost V 7 bases and J 0 bases; bases outside gene matches: 8. Germline lookup yields CDR1 SSHAT and CDR2 FNYEAQ (reference sequence). In DNA form, the CDR3 reads TGTGCCAGCACCCCGACTAGCGGGGGGCCCGCGAACACCGGGGAGCTGTTTTTT. Translated, it gives CASTPTSGGPANTGELFF.

The chain combines TRBV2 with TRBJ1-2, with D possibly matching TRBD1 (5 bases). The ends were cut back, 4 bases at V and 2 bases at J, with 8 bases in the middle. Looked up from germline, CDR1 is SNHLY and CDR2 is FYNNEI. The CDR3 spans 13 residues. CDR3 residues: CASSGGQNYGYTF. The CDR3, as DNA: TGTGCCAGCAGTGGTGGACAAAACTATGGCTACACCTTC.

The chain combines TRBV19 with TRBJ1-3; D remains ambiguous. Deletions cut 5 bases from V and 4 bases from J, with 12 bases between. The CDR3 is 14 amino acids. Germline-derived CDR1 and CDR2 are LNHDA and SQIVND (reference sequence). The CDR3 DNA sequence: TGTGCCAGTAGTCCCCGGGTCCTAGGAAACACCATATATTTT. It specifies CASSPRVLGNTIYF.

The chain combines TRBV9 with TRBJ2-7; D may be TRBD2 (5 bases). This CDR3 has 13 residues. V was pared by 4 bases and J by 4 bases, with 12 bases between. Germline CDR1 is SGDLS and CDR2 is YYNGEE. CDR3 sequence (DNA): TGTGCCAGCAGCCCTAGCAACGAGTACGAGCAGTACTTC. Translating gives CASSPSNEYEQYF.

The rearrangement uses TRBV7-3 and TRBJ2-3; 7 bases line up with TRBD1. Germline trimming cut 4 bases from V and 0 bases from J; bases unmatched to any gene: 1. CDR1 is SGHTA and CDR2 is FQGTGA in the germline V gene. There are 14 residues in the CDR3. In nucleotides, the CDR3 is TGTGCCAGCAGCTGGACAGGTAGCACAGATACGCAGTATTTT. This translates into CASSWTGSTDTQYF.

The chain joins TRBV9 to TRBJ1-1; D possibly corresponds to TRBD1 (5 bases). This CDR3 is built from 15 residues. Trimming pared 3 bases from V and 9 bases from J, leaving 21 bases between. Germline CDR1 SGDLS, CDR2 YYNGEE. CDR3 in amino acids: CASSAGGGTATKAFF. CDR3 bases: TGTGCCAGCAGCGCCGGGGGGGGGACGGCGACAAAAGCTTTCTTT. Looking up the rest from reference TRBV9 and TRBJ1-1 gives the full variable domain: DSGVTQTPKHLITATGQRVTLRCSPRSGDLSVYWYQQSLDQGLQFLIQYYNGEERAKGNILERFSAQQFPDLHSELNLSSLELGDSALYFCASSAGGGTATKAFFGQGTRLTVV.

V and J are TRBV11-2 and TRBJ1-2, with TRBD1 as a possible D gene (5 bases). V gave up 2 bases and J gave up 5 bases, with 12 bases separating them. The CDR3 totals 14 residues. Germline CDR1 and CDR2: SGHAT and FQNNGV. The CDR3 is CASSLRGDLYGYTF. The CDR3 bases are TGTGCCAGCAGCTTACGGGGGGATCTGTATGGCTACACCTTC.